This T cell receptor (beta chain) was recorded in a study of early T cells in non-severe SARS-CoV-2 infection. Overall study: Sequencing targeted bulk RNA from unsorted whole blood, leaving chains unpaired.

Individual cDNA molecules carried attached unique molecular identifiers. TCRdb recomputed calls from the 5' RACE reads with MiXCR, one row per CDR3 protein. The table lists around 64,000 distinct CDR3 sequences, roughly an eighth of them singletons. Notes on this clonotype: Its antigen remains unidentified.

Findings and caveats of the study: Private and CD4 specificities were missed by VDJdb matching, skewed to anti-spike CD8.

Trimming removed 6 bases at V and 0 bases at J, with 12 bases between. The CDR3 runs to 15 residues. The clonotype was recovered from an adult who was a healthcare worker with PCR-confirmed SARS-CoV-2 infection or an uninfected control (not recorded which). This specimen was whole blood, taken at baseline. The genes are TRBV12-3 or TRBV12-4 and TRBJ1-3, with D perhaps TRBD1 (6 bases). CDR3 protein: CASRRGRLSGNTIYF. For the CDR3, the DNA is TGTGCCAGCAGGCGGGGGCGGCTCTCTGGAAACACCATATATTTT.